These 10 T cell receptor beta chains were all obtained from the same sample, sequenced in a study of blood T cell repertoires in COVID-19. The data were produced by immunoSEQ multiplex PCR, yet TCRdb's version contains in-frame clones alone and is incomplete. Among 250,000 to 350,000 clones listed, around nine tenths were seen once. Source material: peripheral blood. The source is a man aged 25-45 years with acute or convalescent COVID-19.

The chain recombines TRBV4-1 with TRBJ1-2; no reliable D call. This CDR3 is built from 16 residues. With 6 bases removed from V and 4 bases from J, the gap between germline ends came to 21 bases. Per germline, CDR1 MGHRA and CDR2 YSYEKL. The CDR3 region is CASRHLRTEEGYGYTF. The CDR3 DNA sequence: TGCGCCAGCAGACACCTTCGGACGGAGGAAGGCTATGGCTACACCTTC.

The CDR3 DNA follows: TGTGCCAGCAGGCAAAAAACCCGACAGGCCACCTCCTACGAGCAGTACTTC. This sequence encodes CASRQKTRQATSYEQYF. V is TRBV28 and J is TRBJ2-7, with D possibly being TRBD1 (6 bases). Trimming took off 6 bases at V and 0 bases at J, with 21 bases between the two ends. CDR3 size: 17 residues. Germline CDR1 reads MDHEN; CDR2 reads SYDVKM. Supplemented by reference TRBV28 and TRBJ2-7, the full variable domain reads DVKVTQSSRYLVKRTGEKVFLECVQDMDHENMFWYRQDPGLGLRLIYFSYDVKMKEKGDIPEGYSVSREKKERFSLILESASTNQTSMYLCASRQKTRQATSYEQYFGPGTRLTVT.

The chain recombines TRBV6-5 with TRBJ1-6; a weak D match, TRBD1 (5 bases). Germline V gene sequence: CDR1 MNHEY, CDR2 SVGAGI. This CDR3 contains 15 residues. Trimming took off 6 bases at V and 9 bases at J, with 18 bases between the two ends. For the CDR3, the DNA is TGTGCCAGCAGACCCCGAGCAGGGTGGGGTTCACCCCTCCACTTT. Translation gives CASRPRAGWGSPLHF.

The chain is built from TRBV7-9 and TRBJ2-1; D might be TRBD1 (6 bases). The length of the CDR3 is 17 residues. The germline V and J ends were trimmed by 5 bases and 1 base, with 18 bases remaining between them. The germline V gene encodes CDR1 SEHNR and CDR2 FQNEAQ (reference sequence). CDR3 nucleotides: TGTGCCAGCAGCCCAGAAACAGGGCAAGGGTCCTACAATGAGCAGTTCTTC. Translation: CASSPETGQGSYNEQFF.

The J gene is TRBJ2-1, the V gene TRBV6-5; D is perhaps TRBD1 (6 bases). The CDR3 has 15 residues. Germline V gene lookup returns CDR1 MNHEY and CDR2 SVGAGI. V lost 6 bases and J lost 5, with 17 bases in between. CDR3: CASRITDRRHNEQFF. The DNA for the CDR3 is TGTGCCAGCAGGATCACCGACAGGCGCCACAATGAGCAGTTCTTC.

This clone was seen once. The chain joins TRBV6-5 to TRBJ2-7, with TRBD2 as a possible D gene (6 bases). CDR1 is MNHEY, CDR2 SVGAGI, per germline. V gave up 6 bases and J gave up 1 base, with 13 bases separating them. The CDR3 has 14 amino acids. The CDR3 region has the DNA TGTGCCAGCAGCACCCCTAGCGATTCCTACGAGCAGTACTTC. This sequence encodes CASSTPSDSYEQYF.

The rearrangement uses TRBV7-3 and TRBJ2-3, with 7 positions matching TRBD2. V shed 2 bases and J 1 base; nucleotides not matched to a gene: 15. The CDR3 has 19 amino acids. Germline V lookup: CDR1 SGHTA, CDR2 FQGTGA. CDR3: CASSLYSREKGLGTDTQYF. In DNA, the CDR3 is TGTGCCAGCAGCTTATACTCGCGGGAGAAGGGGTTAGGCACAGATACGCAGTATTTT.

The chain links TRBV4-1 to TRBJ1-2, with D possibly being TRBD1 (6 bases). V lost 3 bases and J lost 4, with 12 bases in between. Germline values: CDR1 MGHRA, CDR2 YSYEKL. The CDR3 spans 14 residues. CDR3 loop: CASSQAGESYGYTF. Written as DNA, the CDR3 is TGCGCCAGCAGCCAGGCAGGGGAGAGCTATGGCTACACCTTC.

The rearrangement uses TRBV30 and TRBJ2-7, with D perhaps matching TRBD2 (5 bases). This CDR3 spans 14 amino acids. Trimming pared 1 base from V and 0 bases from J, leaving 10 bases between. Germline values: CDR1 GTSNPN, CDR2 SVGIG (reference sequence). CDR3 sequence reads: CAWSAKDSSYEQYF. CDR3 DNA sequence: TGTGCCTGGAGTGCCAAGGACTCCTCCTACGAGCAGTACTTC.

The genes are TRBV5-8 and TRBJ1-6; D is ambiguous. The V gene's germline CDR1 is SGHTS and CDR2 YDEGEE. V lost 3 bases and J 7 bases, leaving 14 bases between the germline ends. The CDR3 has 15 residues. CDR3 in amino acids: CASSWLQRPNSPLHF. The CDR3 nucleotides read TGTGCCAGCAGCTGGTTGCAGCGGCCGAATTCACCCCTCCACTTT. Based on the CDR3 plus reference TRBV5-8 and TRBJ1-6, the full variable domain is EAGVTQSPTHLIKTRGQQATLRCSPISGHTSVYWYQQALGLGLQFLLWYDEGEERNRGNFPPRFSGRQFPNYSSELNVNALELEDSALYLCASSWLQRPNSPLHFGNGTRLTVT.